Listed here is a single T cell receptor (beta chain). Antigen: not known. Germline V gives CDR1 MNHEY, CDR2 SVGAGI. The CDR3 runs to 14 residues. The V gene lost 7 bases and the J gene lost 5 bases, with 17 bases spanning the gap. The sample belongs to a study of T cell responses to AZD1222 COVID-19 vaccine. As for the study in general: Samples with a second dose at about 4 or about 12 weeks were pooled together. Study-level points and caveats: Along spike, vaccine-associated CD4 TCRs were found throughout, with dominance at 160-218 and 743-854. Regions left unmutated in variants are reportedly the target of nearly half of spike-specific TCRs. The breadth and depth of Spike-specific TCRs increased once two AZD1222 doses had been given.

Sequenced by immunoSEQ multiplex PCR; TCRdb stores in-frame clones only, minus some. The data contain around 140,000 clones, approximately 88% of them singletons. The V gene is TRBV6-5, the J gene TRBJ1-1; D remains ambiguous. The sample here was peripheral blood, taken on day 0 of AZD1222 vaccination. The source is an adult in good health. CDR3 sequence (DNA): TGTGCCAGCAATAAGTTGACGGGGAATACTGAAGCTTTCTTT. Amino acid sequence: CASNKLTGNTEAFF.